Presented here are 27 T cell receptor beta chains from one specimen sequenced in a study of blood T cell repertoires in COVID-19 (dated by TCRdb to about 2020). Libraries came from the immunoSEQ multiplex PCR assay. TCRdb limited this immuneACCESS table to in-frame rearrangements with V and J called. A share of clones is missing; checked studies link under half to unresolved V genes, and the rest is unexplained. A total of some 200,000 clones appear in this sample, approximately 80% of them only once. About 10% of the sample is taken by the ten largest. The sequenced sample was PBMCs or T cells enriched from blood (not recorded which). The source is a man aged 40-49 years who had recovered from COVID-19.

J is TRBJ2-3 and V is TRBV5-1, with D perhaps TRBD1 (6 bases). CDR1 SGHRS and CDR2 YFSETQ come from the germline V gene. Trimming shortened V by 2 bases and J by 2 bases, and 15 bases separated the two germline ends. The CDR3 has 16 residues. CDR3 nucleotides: TGCGCCAGCAGCTTAGGCAGGGGAACTATCACAGATACGCAGTATTTT. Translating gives CASSLGRGTITDTQYF.

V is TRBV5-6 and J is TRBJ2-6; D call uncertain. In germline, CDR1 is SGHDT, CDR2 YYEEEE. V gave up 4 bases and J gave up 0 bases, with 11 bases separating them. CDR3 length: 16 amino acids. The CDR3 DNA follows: TGTGCCAGCAGCCCAAAGCTTGACTCTGGGGCCAACGTCCTGACTTTC. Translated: CASSPKLDSGANVLTF.

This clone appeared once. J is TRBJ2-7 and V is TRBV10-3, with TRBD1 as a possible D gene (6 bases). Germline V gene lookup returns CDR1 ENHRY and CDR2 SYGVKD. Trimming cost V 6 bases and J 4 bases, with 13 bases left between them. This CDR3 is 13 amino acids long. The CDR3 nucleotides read TGTGCCATCAGAAGGACAGCCCAATACGAGCAGTACTTC. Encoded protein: CAIRRTAQYEQYF.

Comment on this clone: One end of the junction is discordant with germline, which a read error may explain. Here the CDR3 reads CASSFSLSASWEERFF. The CDR3 bases are TGTGCCAGCAGCTTTAGTCTCTCGGCTAGCTGGGAAGAGCGGTTCTTC. The V call is TRBV5-4, the J call TRBJ2-1, with a weak D call TRBD2 (5 bases). This CDR3 has 16 residues. Germline-derived CDR1 and CDR2 are SGHNT and YYREEE (reference sequence).

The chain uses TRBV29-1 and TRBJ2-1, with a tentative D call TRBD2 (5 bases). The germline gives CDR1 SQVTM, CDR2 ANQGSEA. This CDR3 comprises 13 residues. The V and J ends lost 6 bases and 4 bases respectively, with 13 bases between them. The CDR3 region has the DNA TGCAGCGTCGCCAGCGGAGATTACAATGAGCAGTTCTTC. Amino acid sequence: CSVASGDYNEQFF.

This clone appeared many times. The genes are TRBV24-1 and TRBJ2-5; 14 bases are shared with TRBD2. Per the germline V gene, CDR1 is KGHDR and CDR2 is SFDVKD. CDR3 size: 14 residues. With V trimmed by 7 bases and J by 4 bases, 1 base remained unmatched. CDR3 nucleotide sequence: TGTGCCACCAGAGGACTAGCGGGAGGAGAGACCCAGTACTTC. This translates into CATRGLAGGETQYF.

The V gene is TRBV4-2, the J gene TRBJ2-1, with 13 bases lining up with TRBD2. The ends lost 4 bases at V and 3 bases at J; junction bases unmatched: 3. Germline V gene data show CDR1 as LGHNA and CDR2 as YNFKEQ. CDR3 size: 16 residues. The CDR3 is CASSPRLAGGYNEQFF. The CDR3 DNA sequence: TGTGCCAGCAGCCCCCGACTAGCGGGAGGCTACAATGAGCAGTTCTTC.

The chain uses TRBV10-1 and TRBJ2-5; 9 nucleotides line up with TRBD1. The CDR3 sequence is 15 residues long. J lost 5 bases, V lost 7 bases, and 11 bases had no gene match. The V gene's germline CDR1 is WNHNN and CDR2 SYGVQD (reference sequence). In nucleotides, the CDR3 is TGCGCCAGCACCAACCCCGACAGGGGGGGTGAGACCCAGTACTTC. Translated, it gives CASTNPDRGGETQYF.

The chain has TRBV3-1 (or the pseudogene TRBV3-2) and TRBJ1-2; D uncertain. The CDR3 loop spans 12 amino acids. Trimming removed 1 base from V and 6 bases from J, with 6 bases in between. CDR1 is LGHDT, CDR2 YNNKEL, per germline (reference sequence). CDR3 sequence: CASSQALHGYTF. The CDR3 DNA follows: TGTGCCAGCAGCCAAGCACTGCATGGCTACACCTTC.

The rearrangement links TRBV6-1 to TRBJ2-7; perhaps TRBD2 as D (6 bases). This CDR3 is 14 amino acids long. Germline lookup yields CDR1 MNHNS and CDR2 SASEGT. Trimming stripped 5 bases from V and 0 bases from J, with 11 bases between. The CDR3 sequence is CASSYGRGSYEQYV. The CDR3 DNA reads TGTGCCAGCAGTTATGGGCGGGGCTCCTACGAGCAGTACGTC.

The CDR3 sequence is CASSLTGQGSTLNYGYTF. Written as DNA, the CDR3 is TGTGCCAGCAGTTTAACGGGTCAGGGATCAACCCTTAACTATGGCTACACCTTC. The chain couples TRBV27 to TRBJ1-2, with D possibly TRBD1 on 5 matching bases. Germline V CDR1 and CDR2: MNHEY, SMNVEV (reference sequence). Trimming cost V 2 bases and J 1 base, with 20 bases left between them. The CDR3 spans 18 residues.

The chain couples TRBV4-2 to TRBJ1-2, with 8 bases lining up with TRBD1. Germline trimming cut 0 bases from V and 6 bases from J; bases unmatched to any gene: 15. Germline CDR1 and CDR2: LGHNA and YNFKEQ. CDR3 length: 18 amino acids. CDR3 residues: CASSQDPFTGGSSDGYTF. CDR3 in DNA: TGTGCCAGCAGCCAAGATCCGTTCACAGGGGGGAGCAGCGATGGCTACACCTTC.

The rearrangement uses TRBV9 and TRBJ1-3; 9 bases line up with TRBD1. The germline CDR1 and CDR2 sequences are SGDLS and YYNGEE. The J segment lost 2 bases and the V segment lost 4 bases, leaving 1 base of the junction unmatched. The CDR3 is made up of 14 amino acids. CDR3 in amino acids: CASSRDRAGNTIYF. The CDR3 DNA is TGTGCCAGCAGCCGGGACAGGGCTGGAAACACCATATATTTT.

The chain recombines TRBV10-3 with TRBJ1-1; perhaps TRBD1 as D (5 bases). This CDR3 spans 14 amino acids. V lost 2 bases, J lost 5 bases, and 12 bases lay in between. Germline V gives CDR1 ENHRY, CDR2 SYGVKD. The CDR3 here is CAISERQGETEAFF. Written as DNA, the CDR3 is TGTGCCATCAGTGAGCGGCAGGGTGAGACTGAAGCTTTCTTT.

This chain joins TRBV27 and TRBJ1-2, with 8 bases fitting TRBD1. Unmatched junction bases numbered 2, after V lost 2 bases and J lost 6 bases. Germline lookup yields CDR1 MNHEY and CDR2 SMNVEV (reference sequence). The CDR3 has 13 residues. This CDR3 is CASSLGQGHGYTF. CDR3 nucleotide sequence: TGTGCCAGCAGTTTAGGACAGGGTCATGGCTACACCTTC.

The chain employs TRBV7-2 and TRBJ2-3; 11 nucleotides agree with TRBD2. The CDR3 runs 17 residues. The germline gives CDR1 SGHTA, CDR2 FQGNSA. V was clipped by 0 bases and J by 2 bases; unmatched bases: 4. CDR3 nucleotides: TGTGCCAGCAGCTTAGCCGTGACTAGCGGGGCCACAGATACGCAGTATTTT. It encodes CASSLAVTSGATDTQYF.

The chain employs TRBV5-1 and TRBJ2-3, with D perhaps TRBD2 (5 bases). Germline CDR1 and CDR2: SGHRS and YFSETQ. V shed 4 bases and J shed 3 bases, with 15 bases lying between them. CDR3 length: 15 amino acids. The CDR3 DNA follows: TGCGCCAGCAGCCGAGAACTAGTCCAGACAGATACGCAGTATTTT. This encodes CASSRELVQTDTQYF.

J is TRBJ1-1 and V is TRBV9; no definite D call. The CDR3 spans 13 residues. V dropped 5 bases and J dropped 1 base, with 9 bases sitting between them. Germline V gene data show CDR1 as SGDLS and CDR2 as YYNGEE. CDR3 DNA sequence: TGTGCCAGCAGTAACCGGGGGAACACTGAAGCTTTCTTT. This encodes CASSNRGNTEAFF.

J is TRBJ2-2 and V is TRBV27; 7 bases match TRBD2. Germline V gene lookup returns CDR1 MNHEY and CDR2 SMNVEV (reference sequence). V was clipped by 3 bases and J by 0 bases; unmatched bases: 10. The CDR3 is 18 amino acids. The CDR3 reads CASSFEASGGSNTGELFF. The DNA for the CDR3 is TGTGCCAGCAGTTTTGAGGCTAGCGGAGGGTCGAACACCGGGGAGCTGTTTTTT.

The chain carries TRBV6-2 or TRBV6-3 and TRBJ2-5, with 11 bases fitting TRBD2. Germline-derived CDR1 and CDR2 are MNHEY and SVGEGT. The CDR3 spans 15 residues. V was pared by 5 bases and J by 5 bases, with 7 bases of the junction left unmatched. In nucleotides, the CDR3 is TGTGCCAGCAGTCGGGGACTAGCGGCGGGGGAGACCCAGTACTTC. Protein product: CASSRGLAAGETQYF.

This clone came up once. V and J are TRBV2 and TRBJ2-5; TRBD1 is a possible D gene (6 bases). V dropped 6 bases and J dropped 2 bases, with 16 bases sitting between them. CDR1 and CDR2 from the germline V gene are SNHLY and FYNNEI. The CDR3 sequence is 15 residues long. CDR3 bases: TGTGCCAGCAGCTATGACAGGTTATTTCAAGAGACCCAGTACTTC. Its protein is CASSYDRLFQETQYF.

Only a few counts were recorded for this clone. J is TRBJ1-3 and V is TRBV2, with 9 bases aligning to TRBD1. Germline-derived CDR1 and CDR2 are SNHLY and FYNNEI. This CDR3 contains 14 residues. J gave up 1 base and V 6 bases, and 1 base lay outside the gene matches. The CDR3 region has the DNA TGTGCCAGCAGGGACAGGGGATCTGGAAACACCATATATTTT. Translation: CASRDRGSGNTIYF.

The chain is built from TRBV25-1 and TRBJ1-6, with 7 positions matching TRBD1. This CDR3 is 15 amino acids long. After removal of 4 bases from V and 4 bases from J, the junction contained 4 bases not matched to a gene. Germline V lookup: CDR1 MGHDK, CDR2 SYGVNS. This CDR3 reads CASSATGVYNSPLHF. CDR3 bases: TGTGCCAGCAGTGCTACAGGGGTTTATAATTCACCCCTCCACTTT.

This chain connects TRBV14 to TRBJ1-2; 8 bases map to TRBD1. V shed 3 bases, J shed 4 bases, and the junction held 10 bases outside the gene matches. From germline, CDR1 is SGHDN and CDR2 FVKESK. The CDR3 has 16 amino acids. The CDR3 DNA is TGTGCCAGCAGCCACTCCGGACAGGGAGAGATCTATGGCTACACCTTC. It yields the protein CASSHSGQGEIYGYTF. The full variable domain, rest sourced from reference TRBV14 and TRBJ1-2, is EAGVTQFPSHSVIEKGQTVTLRCDPISGHDNLYWYRRVMGKEIKFLLHFVKESKQDESGMPNNRFLAERTGGTYSTLKVQPAELEDSGVYFCASSHSGQGEIYGYTFGSGTRLTVV.

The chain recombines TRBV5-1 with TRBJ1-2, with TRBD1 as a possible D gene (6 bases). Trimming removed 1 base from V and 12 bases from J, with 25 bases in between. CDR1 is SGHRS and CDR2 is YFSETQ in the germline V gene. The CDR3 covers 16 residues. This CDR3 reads CASSLISGTRTFEDTF. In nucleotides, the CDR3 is TGCGCCAGCAGCTTGATTTCCGGGACACGGACCTTCGAAGACACCTTC.

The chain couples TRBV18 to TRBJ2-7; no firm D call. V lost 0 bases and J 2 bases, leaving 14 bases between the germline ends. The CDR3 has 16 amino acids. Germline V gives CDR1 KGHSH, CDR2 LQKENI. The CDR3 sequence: CASSPPLLSQTYEQYF. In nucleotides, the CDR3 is TGTGCCAGCTCACCACCTTTACTTTCCCAAACCTACGAGCAGTACTTC.

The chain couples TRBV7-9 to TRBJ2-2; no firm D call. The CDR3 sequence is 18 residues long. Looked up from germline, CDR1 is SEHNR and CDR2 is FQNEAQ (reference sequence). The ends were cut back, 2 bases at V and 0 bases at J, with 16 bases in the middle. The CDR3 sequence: CASSLSKVGRTNTGELFF. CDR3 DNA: TGTGCCAGCAGCTTAAGTAAGGTGGGCCGAACGAACACCGGGGAGCTGTTTTTT.